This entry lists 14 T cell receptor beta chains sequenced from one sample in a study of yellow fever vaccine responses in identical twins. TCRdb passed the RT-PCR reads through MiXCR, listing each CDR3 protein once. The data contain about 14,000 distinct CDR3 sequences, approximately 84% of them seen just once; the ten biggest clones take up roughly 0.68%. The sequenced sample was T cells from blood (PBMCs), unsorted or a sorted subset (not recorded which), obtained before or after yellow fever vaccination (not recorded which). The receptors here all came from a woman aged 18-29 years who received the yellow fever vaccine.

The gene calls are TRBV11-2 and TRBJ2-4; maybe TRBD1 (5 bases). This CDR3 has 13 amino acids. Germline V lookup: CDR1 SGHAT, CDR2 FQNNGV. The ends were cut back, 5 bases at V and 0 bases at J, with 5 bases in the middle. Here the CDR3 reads CASSGAAKNIQYF. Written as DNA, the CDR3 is TGTGCCAGCAGCGGGGCAGCCAAAAACATTCAGTACTTC.

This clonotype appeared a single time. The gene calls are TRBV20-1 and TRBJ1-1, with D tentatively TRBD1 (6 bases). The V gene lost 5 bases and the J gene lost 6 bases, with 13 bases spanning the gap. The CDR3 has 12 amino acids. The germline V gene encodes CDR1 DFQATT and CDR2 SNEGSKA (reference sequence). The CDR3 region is CSASNRVAEAFF. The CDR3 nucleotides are TGCAGTGCTTCTAACAGGGTGGCTGAAGCTTTCTTT.

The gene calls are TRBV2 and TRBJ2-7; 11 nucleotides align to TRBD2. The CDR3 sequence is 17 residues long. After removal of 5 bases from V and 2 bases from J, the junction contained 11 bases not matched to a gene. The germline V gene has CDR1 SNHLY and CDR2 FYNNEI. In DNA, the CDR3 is TGTGCCAGCAGTAAGACTAGCGGGGCCCTTATTCCCTACGAGCAGTACTTC. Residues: CASSKTSGALIPYEQYF.

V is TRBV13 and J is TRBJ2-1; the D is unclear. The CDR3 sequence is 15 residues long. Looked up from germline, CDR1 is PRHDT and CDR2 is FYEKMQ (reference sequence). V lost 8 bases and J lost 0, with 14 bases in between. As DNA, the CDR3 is TGTGCCAGCCGCAGCCTGACGAGCTCCTACAATGAGCAGTTCTTC. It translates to CASRSLTSSYNEQFF.

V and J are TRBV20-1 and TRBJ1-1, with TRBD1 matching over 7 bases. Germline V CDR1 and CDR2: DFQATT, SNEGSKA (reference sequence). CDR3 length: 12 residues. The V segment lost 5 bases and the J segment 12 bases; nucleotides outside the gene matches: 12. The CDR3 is CSAQPGGGMTFF. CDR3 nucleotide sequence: TGCAGTGCTCAGCCAGGGGGGGGGATGACTTTCTTT.

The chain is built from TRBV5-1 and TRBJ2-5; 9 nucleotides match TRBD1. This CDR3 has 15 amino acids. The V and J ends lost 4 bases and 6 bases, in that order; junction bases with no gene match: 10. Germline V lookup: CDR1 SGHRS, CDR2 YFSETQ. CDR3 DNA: TGCGCCAGCAGCCACGGAACAGGGGGCGGACAGACCCAGTACTTC. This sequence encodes CASSHGTGGGQTQYF.

The CDR3, as DNA: TGTGCCAGCTCACCACAGGCGGCAGGGCGTGAAAAACTGTTTTTT. Its protein product is CASSPQAAGREKLFF. This chain links TRBV18 with TRBJ1-4; D perhaps matches TRBD1 (5 bases). This CDR3 is built from 15 residues. Trimming stripped 1 base from V and 7 bases from J, with 13 bases between. CDR1 is KGHSH, CDR2 LQKENI, per germline.

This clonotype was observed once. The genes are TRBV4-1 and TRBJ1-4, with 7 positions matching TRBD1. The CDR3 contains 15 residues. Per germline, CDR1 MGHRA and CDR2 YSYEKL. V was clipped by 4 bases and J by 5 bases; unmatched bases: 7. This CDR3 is CASSPPGTVNEKLFF. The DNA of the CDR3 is TGCGCCAGCAGCCCTCCCGGGACAGTGAATGAAAAACTGTTTTTT.

CDR3 DNA sequence: TGTGCCAGCAGGTTATACAATGAGCAGTTCTTC. Translated: CASRLYNEQFF. The V gene is TRBV12-3 or TRBV12-4, the J gene TRBJ2-1; the D is unclear. V was pared by 6 bases and J by 4 bases, with 4 bases between. CDR3 size: 11 residues.

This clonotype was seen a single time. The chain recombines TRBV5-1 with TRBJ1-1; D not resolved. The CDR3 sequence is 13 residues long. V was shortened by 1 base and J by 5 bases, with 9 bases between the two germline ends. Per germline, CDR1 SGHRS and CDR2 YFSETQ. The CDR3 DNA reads TGCGCCAGCAGCTTGCACGGGGATACTGAAGCTTTCTTT. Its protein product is CASSLHGDTEAFF.

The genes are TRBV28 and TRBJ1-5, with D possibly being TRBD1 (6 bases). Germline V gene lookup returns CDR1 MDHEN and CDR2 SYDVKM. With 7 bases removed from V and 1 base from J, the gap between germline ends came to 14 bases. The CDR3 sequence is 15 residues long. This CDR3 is CASTPPGASNQPQHF. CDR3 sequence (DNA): TGTGCCAGCACCCCTCCGGGGGCGAGCAATCAGCCCCAGCATTTT. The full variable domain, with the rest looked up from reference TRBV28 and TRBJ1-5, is DVKVTQSSRYLVKRTGEKVFLECVQDMDHENMFWYRQDPGLGLRLIYFSYDVKMKEKGDIPEGYSVSREKKERFSLILESASTNQTSMYLCASTPPGASNQPQHFGDGTRLSIL.

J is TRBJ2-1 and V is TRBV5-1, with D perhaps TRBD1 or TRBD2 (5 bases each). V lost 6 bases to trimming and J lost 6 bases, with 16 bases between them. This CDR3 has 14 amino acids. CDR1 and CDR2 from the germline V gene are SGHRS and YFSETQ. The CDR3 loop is CASIWDVGSNEQFF. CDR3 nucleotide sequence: TGCGCCAGCATATGGGACGTGGGTTCCAATGAGCAGTTCTTC.

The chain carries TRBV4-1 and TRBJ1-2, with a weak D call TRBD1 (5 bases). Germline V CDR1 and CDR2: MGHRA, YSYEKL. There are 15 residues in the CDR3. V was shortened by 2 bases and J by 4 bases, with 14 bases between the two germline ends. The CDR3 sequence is CASSQLPAGGYGYTF. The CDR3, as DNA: TGCGCCAGCAGCCAACTACCCGCCGGGGGCTATGGCTACACCTTC.

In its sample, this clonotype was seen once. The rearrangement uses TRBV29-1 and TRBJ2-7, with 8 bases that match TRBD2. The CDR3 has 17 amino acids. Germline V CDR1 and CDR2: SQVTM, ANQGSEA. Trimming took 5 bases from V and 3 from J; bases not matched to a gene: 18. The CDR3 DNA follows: TGCAGCGTTTTAAAATTAAGGGCGGGGGGAGCTAACTACGAGCAGTACTTC. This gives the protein CSVLKLRAGGANYEQYF.